Sequencing of this TCR beta chain was carried out in a study of cytomegalovirus exposure and HLA in healthy donors. Notes on the study in general: Association of a missense DCLRE1C variant with TCR beta V- and J-gene trimming was reported in a later analysis. At a 0.05 false discovery rate, a later analysis found over 15,000 TCR beta sequences to be associated with HLA alleles.

Regarding this clone: The antigen is unknown.

Trimming cost V 0 bases and J 1 base; bases outside gene matches: 8. The CDR3 totals 18 residues. Germline V gives CDR1 SGHVS, CDR2 FNYEAQ. This PCR relied on a set of 60 Vbeta primers and 13 Jbeta primers. Generated by immunoSEQ multiplex PCR, the TCRdb table keeps only in-frame clones and is missing some. Of some 110,000 clones listed, around 80% were seen once; the top ten hold about 2.7%. The chain is built from TRBV7-6 and TRBJ2-3, with 9 bases fitting TRBD2. Specimen: PBMCs. This receptor was taken from a young woman in good health and CMV-seropositive. This CDR3 reads CASSLAPAGGGGTDTQYF. CDR3 in DNA: TGTGCCAGCAGCTTAGCGCCAGCGGGAGGCGGGGGCACAGATACGCAGTATTTT.